This is a list of T cell receptor beta chains from one sample in a study of blood T cell repertoires in COVID-19. Profiled with immunoSEQ multiplex PCR; TCRdb holds only in-frame clones, not every one. The data show 45,000 to 60,000 clones, 86% seen once. The sample consisted of peripheral blood. The receptor source for this set is a man aged 65-85 years with active COVID-19. CDR3s include the opening cysteine and the closing phenylalanine or tryptophan. The D gene is left open where the match is weak. Not every row has a clone size; where given, it reads once, few, many or a size class.

TRBD2,TRBV3-1/TRBV3-2,TRBJ2-1,NA,17,TGTGCCAGCAGCCCCGGCTGGCTAGCGGGGGGGGGTTTGGAGCAGTTCTTC,CASSPGWLAGGGLEQFF
TRBD1,TRBV27,TRBJ2-3,few,15,TGTGCCAGCAGTCTCAGGGACAGGGGGTCAGATACGCAGTATTTT,CASSLRDRGSDTQYF
TRBD1,TRBV18,TRBJ1-5,NA,17,TGTGCCAGCTCCCCCATCAGGGGACAGGGTTCGATGCAGCCCCAGCATTTT,CASSPIRGQGSMQPQHF
NA,TRBV7-8,TRBJ1-2,NA,14,TGTGCCAGCAGCTTTTGGGAGGAAAGTAATGGCTACACCTTC,CASSFWEESNGYTF
TRBD1,TRBV5-1,TRBJ2-1,NA,15,TGCGCCAGCAGGTCGAGGGCGCAGGGGGATGGTGAGCAGTTCTTC,CASRSRAQGDGEQFF
TRBD2,TRBV27,TRBJ2-1,NA,14,TGTGCCAGCAGCCGGGGACTAGTATACAATGAGCAGTTCTTC,CASSRGLVYNEQFF
NA,TRBV20-1,TRBJ2-3,NA,16,TGCAGTGCTAGTGGTCGGAGCGGTGCTAGCACAGATACGCAGTATTTT,CSASGRSGASTDTQYF
NA,TRBV7-3,TRBJ1-1,NA,14,TGTGCCAGCAGTCTTACTCCAGGGAACACTGAAGCTTTCTTT,CASSLTPGNTEAFF
NA,TRBV7-2,TRBJ2-7,NA,16,TGTGCCAGCAGCATGCGTACCGGGACATACTCCTACGAGCAGTACTTC,CASSMRTGTYSYEQYF
TRBD2,TRBV3-1/TRBV3-2,TRBJ2-3,NA,16,TGTGCCAGCAGCCATTGGCGGGGGGGGAGCACAGATACGCAGTATTTT,CASSHWRGGSTDTQYF
NA,TRBV19,TRBJ1-3,few,14,TGTGCCAGTAAAGGAGGCGGGGTTCCCAACACCATATATTTT,CASKGGGVPNTIYF
NA,TRBV21-1,TRBJ2-1,NA,17,TGTGCCAGCAGCCCCACTGAAGTGTCGAGCTCCTACAATGAGCAGTTCTTC,CASSPTEVSSSYNEQFF
TRBD2,TRBV11-2,TRBJ2-4,NA,20,TGTGCCAGCAGCTTAGAAGGTTCCGCGGGGGGATCGCGGGCCAAAAACATTCAGTACTTC,CASSLEGSAGGSRAKNIQYF
NA,TRBV4-2,TRBJ2-7,NA,14,TGTGCCAGCAGCCAGGTGGCCGTTTCCTACGAGCAGTACTTC,CASSQVAVSYEQYF
NA,TRBV5-4,TRBJ1-2,NA,17,TGTGCCAGCAGCTTGGATCAGGGGAGAGGAGCTAACTATGGCTACACCTTC,CASSLDQGRGANYGYTF
TRBD1,TRBV13,TRBJ2-7,few,16,TGTGCCAGCAGCTCTTCCACAGGGGGCAATAGATACGAGCAGTACTTC,CASSSSTGGNRYEQYF
NA,TRBV12-3/TRBV12-4,TRBJ2-1,NA,12,TGTGCCACCCTGGGGCCGGGTGATGAGCAGTTCTTC,CATLGPGDEQFF
NA,TRBV30,TRBJ2-7,NA,14,TGTGCCTGGAGCCGTCCGGGAACCACCTACGAGCAGTACTTC,CAWSRPGTTYEQYF
NA,TRBV6-6,TRBJ1-5,NA,14,TGTGCCAGCAGTTTGCAGGGGAACAATCAGCCCCAGCATTTT,CASSLQGNNQPQHF
TRBD1,TRBV29-1,TRBJ1-4,NA,13,TGCAGCGCCTATGGACAGGGGGGGGAAAAACTGTTTTTT,CSAYGQGGEKLFF
NA,TRBV9,TRBJ2-1,NA,14,TGTGCCAGCAGCGTAGGTGTAGGGGTGGCCGAGCAGTTCTTC,CASSVGVGVAEQFF
TRBD1,TRBV18,TRBJ1-3,NA,17,TGTGCCAGCTCACCAAAGGCAGGGGGCGAATACGCGGACACCATATATTTT,CASSPKAGGEYADTIYF
NA,TRBV7-8,TRBJ1-2,NA,12,TGTGCCAGCAGTCCAGATAACTATGGCTACACCTTC,CASSPDNYGYTF
NA,TRBV5-5,TRBJ2-7,NA,14,TGTGCCAGCAGCTTGGCCGCAGGGTCCTACGAGCAGTACTTC,CASSLAAGSYEQYF
TRBD1,TRBV18,TRBJ2-7,NA,14,TGTGCCAGCTCACTCGGGACAGGGATGTACGAGCAGTACTTC,CASSLGTGMYEQYF
TRBD1,TRBV6-2/TRBV6-3,TRBJ2-1,NA,14,TGTGCCAGCAGCCCGGACAGGGAGAACAATGAGCAGTTCTTC,CASSPDRENNEQFF
NA,TRBV5-8,TRBJ2-5,NA,15,TGTGCCAGCAGCTACGGCCAGGTCCATGAAGAGACCCAGTACTTC,CASSYGQVHEETQYF
TRBD1,TRBV3-1/TRBV3-2,TRBJ1-3,NA,17,TGTGCCAGCAGCCAACTCGGGCCAGGGGGCTTCGGAAACACCATATATTTT,CASSQLGPGGFGNTIYF
NA,TRBV30,TRBJ2-1,NA,14,TGTGCCTGGAGTAGAACAGGCTGGGACAATGAGCAGTTCTTC,CAWSRTGWDNEQFF
TRBD1,TRBV2,TRBJ1-5,NA,18,TGTGCCAGCATCCGGGACAGGGGGGCCCAAGGGGTCAATCAGCCCCAGCATTTT,CASIRDRGAQGVNQPQHF
NA,TRBV19,TRBJ2-2,NA,16,TGTGCCAGTAGTAAAATGACTAAAATGAACACCGGGGAGCTGTTTTTT,CASSKMTKMNTGELFF
NA,TRBV5-1,TRBJ2-2,NA,15,TGCGCCACCAAGCCAAGGACAGCAAACACCGGGGAGCTGTTTTTT,CATKPRTANTGELFF
NA,TRBV29-1,TRBJ2-3,NA,14,TGCAGCGTCCGCCTGGCGGGCAGCACAGATACGCAGTATTTT,CSVRLAGSTDTQYF
TRBD1,TRBV24-1,TRBJ2-1,NA,16,TGTGCCACCAGTGATCCCAAGACAGGGGGTAGAAATGAGCAGTTCTTC,CATSDPKTGGRNEQFF
TRBD2,TRBV2,TRBJ2-3,once,15,TGTGCCAGCAGTGGTAATAGCGGGGGGATGGATACGCAGTATTTT,CASSGNSGGMDTQYF
TRBD1,TRBV11-3,TRBJ2-1,NA,15,TGTGCCAGCAGCCCCTCCGGGTACAGGGGAAATGAGCAGTTCTTC,CASSPSGYRGNEQFF
TRBD1,TRBV2,TRBJ1-5,NA,12,TGTGCCAGCAGGACAGGGTTTCAGCCCCAGCATTTT,CASRTGFQPQHF
NA,TRBV20-1,TRBJ2-7,NA,11,TGCAGTGCTAGTGTTTACAACGAGCAGTACTTC,CSASVYNEQYF
NA,TRBV24-1,TRBJ2-2,NA,14,TGTGCCCCCTCCGAGGCTTCGAACACCGGGGAGCTGTTTTTT,CAPSEASNTGELFF
TRBD1,TRBV5-1,TRBJ2-3,NA,14,TGCGCCAGCAGCCCGGACAGGGTAAGGGATACGCAGTATTTT,CASSPDRVRDTQYF
TRBD1,TRBV7-3,TRBJ2-3,few,15,TGTGCCAGCAGCTCCCCGGGACAGCTCACAGATACGCAGTATTTT,CASSSPGQLTDTQYF
TRBD1,TRBV2,TRBJ2-7,NA,14,TGTGCCAGCAGGGGACAGGGGGGCTCCTACGAGCAGTACTTC,CASRGQGGSYEQYF
TRBD2,TRBV27,TRBJ2-3,NA,19,TGTGCCAGCAGTCTCAGGGGACTAGCGGGGGCCTCGCACACAGATACGCAGTATTTT,CASSLRGLAGASHTDTQYF
NA,TRBV18,TRBJ2-7,once,19,TGTGCCAGCTCACCACCTGTCTCCCGGGGAACGGGAGCGCCCTACGAGCAGTACTTC,CASSPPVSRGTGAPYEQYF
NA,TRBV6-6,TRBJ1-1,NA,13,TGTGCCAGCAGTTCGGGTCTGCGGGCTGAAGCTTTCTTT,CASSSGLRAEAFF
TRBD1,TRBV5-8,TRBJ1-5,NA,17,TGTGCCAGCAGCTCATTCACCGGGACAGGGTCAAATCAGCCCCAGCATTTT,CASSSFTGTGSNQPQHF
TRBD2,TRBV5-1,TRBJ2-1,NA,15,TGCGCCAGCAGCTTGGGACGGACGGGACTAGCGCCCTCTGTCTTC,CASSLGRTGLAPSVF
TRBD1,TRBV4-3,TRBJ1-2,NA,17,TGCGCCAGCAGCCAAGGGCAGGGGGCTGGAGGGCTCTATGGCTACACCTTC,CASSQGQGAGGLYGYTF
NA,TRBV6-4,TRBJ1-2,NA,15,TGTGCCAGCAGTGACTCGAGTAAGCCGCGGGGCGGCTACACCTTC,CASSDSSKPRGGYTF
NA,TRBV5-8,TRBJ1-4,NA,14,TGTGCCAGCAGCGGCCGGGATCTTAATGAAAAACTGTTTTTT,CASSGRDLNEKLFF
NA,TRBV10-1,TRBJ1-2,NA,16,TGCGCCAGCAGTGAGGGGGCGTGGGTTCCGGACTATGGCTACACCTTC,CASSEGAWVPDYGYTF
NA,TRBV18,TRBJ1-1,NA,14,TGTGCCAGCTCACCACTGGGAGGGACCACTGAAGCTTTCTTT,CASSPLGGTTEAFF
TRBD2,TRBV24-1,TRBJ2-1,NA,16,TGTGCCACCAGTGATTTTAGGTCTAGCGGGGGGCATGAGCGGTTCTTC,CATSDFRSSGGHERFF